Each of the 17 T cell receptor beta chains below was sequenced from the same sample in a study of blood T cells in healthy people across ages. A second PCR of roughly 7 to 11 cycles used a sample-barcoded 5' primer and a J-beta primer mix. TCRdb used MiXCR to reprocess the 5' RACE reads, holding one entry per CDR3 protein. The table lists 1.5 million to 2 million distinct CDR3 sequences, roughly 50% of them singletons. Sequencing was done on a sample of blood. Receptor source: a woman aged 40 to 50 in good health.

The chain employs TRBV28 and TRBJ1-2; unclear D gene. The CDR3 totals 13 residues. Per germline, CDR1 MDHEN and CDR2 SYDVKM. The V end was cut by 7 bases, the J end by 4 bases, with 13 bases between. CDR3 bases: TGTGCCAGCACCCCACTCCGAGGCTATGGCTACACCTTC. Residues: CASTPLRGYGYTF.

V is TRBV6-6 and J is TRBJ2-7; D might be TRBD1 (5 bases). Germline V gives CDR1 MNHNY, CDR2 SVGAGI (reference sequence). The CDR3 runs 16 residues. Trimming pared 5 bases from V and 2 bases from J, leaving 19 bases between. For the CDR3, the DNA is TGTGCCAGCAGTACCTACAGGCCCGAACCTCCCTACGAGCAGTACTTC. This codes for CASSTYRPEPPYEQYF.

The chain combines TRBV20-1 with TRBJ2-5; 7 nucleotides match TRBD1. With V trimmed by 4 bases and J by 3 bases, 8 bases remained unmatched. Germline V gene lookup returns CDR1 DFQATT and CDR2 SNEGSKA (reference sequence). The CDR3 totals 14 residues. The CDR3: CSANHFRGKETQYF. Here the CDR3 DNA reads TGCAGTGCTAATCATTTCAGGGGGAAAGAGACCCAGTACTTC.

J is TRBJ1-2 and V is TRBV7-9, with D possibly matching TRBD1 (5 bases). V was pared by 4 bases and J by 3 bases, with 21 bases between. CDR1 and CDR2 (germline): SEHNR, FQNEAQ (reference sequence). This CDR3 contains 17 residues. The chain's CDR3 is CASSYTGRVSRDYGYTF. In DNA, the CDR3 is TGTGCCAGCAGCTATACCGGACGGGTAAGCAGGGACTATGGCTACACCTTC.

The J gene is TRBJ1-4, the V gene TRBV28; D ambiguous. The CDR3 has 13 amino acids. Deletions cut 5 bases from V and 8 bases from J, with 12 bases between. CDR1 MDHEN and CDR2 SYDVKM come from the germline V gene. For the CDR3, the DNA is TGTGCCAGCAGTATACGGGCCACCGAAAAACTGTTTTTT. Amino acid sequence: CASSIRATEKLFF. Supplemented by reference TRBV28 and TRBJ1-4, the full variable domain reads DVKVTQSSRYLVKRTGEKVFLECVQDMDHENMFWYRQDPGLGLRLIYFSYDVKMKEKGDIPEGYSVSREKKERFSLILESASTNQTSMYLCASSIRATEKLFFGSGTQLSVL.

V is TRBV7-3 and J is TRBJ2-5, with a weak D call TRBD1 (6 bases). The V end lost 5 bases, the J end lost 1 base, and 14 bases lay between the germline ends. The CDR3 spans 15 residues. In germline, CDR1 is SGHTA, CDR2 FQGTGA. The CDR3, as DNA: TGTGCCAGCAGCCCGAGGGACACCCCCCAAGAGACCCAGTACTTC. Translated, it gives CASSPRDTPQETQYF. Drawing the rest from reference TRBV7-3 and TRBJ2-5, the complete variable domain is GAGVSQTPSNKVTEKGKYVELRCDPISGHTALYWYRQSLGQGPEFLIYFQGTGAADDSGLPNDRFFAVRPEGSVSTLKIQRTERGDSAVYLCASSPRDTPQETQYFGPGTRLLVL.

This clonotype was recorded a few times. V usage is TRBV11-1 and J usage is TRBJ2-5; no definite D call. CDR1 and CDR2 from the germline V gene are SGHAT and FQDESV (reference sequence). The CDR3 covers 17 residues. Trimming left V 1 base short and J 1 base short, with 16 bases between. In DNA, the CDR3 is TGTGCCAGCAGCTTAGTCCCCCTGGGGATGGGCCAAGAGACCCAGTACTTC. It codes for CASSLVPLGMGQETQYF.

The table lists this clonotype with a few counts. The V call is TRBV7-2, the J call TRBJ2-5; TRBD1 agrees at 7 bases. Germline trimming cut 5 bases from V and 7 bases from J; bases unmatched to any gene: 10. The CDR3 has 14 amino acids. CDR1 is SGHTA and CDR2 is FQGNSA in the germline V gene. The CDR3 is CASSLRDRVGTQYF. Written as DNA, the CDR3 is TGTGCCAGCAGCCTAAGGGACAGAGTTGGGACCCAGTACTTC.

V usage is TRBV7-2 and J usage is TRBJ2-5, with 8 bases identical to TRBD1. This CDR3 region has 15 residues. The trim removed 4 bases at V and 11 bases at J, leaving 15 bases unmatched. Germline CDR1 is SGHTA and CDR2 is FQGNSA. DNA for the CDR3: TGTGCCAGCAGCTCCACGGACAGGGAGCTCAATGAGCAGTACTTC. It encodes CASSSTDRELNEQYF.

The J gene is TRBJ2-3, the V gene TRBV18; D is unclear. Germline-derived CDR1 and CDR2 are KGHSH and LQKENI. The V end was cut by 2 bases, the J end by 4 bases, with 13 bases between. CDR3 length: 15 residues. The CDR3, as DNA: TGTGCCAGCTCACCAGATCTGCTCCGGGCAGATACGCAGTATTTT. It yields the protein CASSPDLLRADTQYF.

The rearrangement joins TRBV7-8 to TRBJ1-2; TRBD1 matches 9 bases. Trimming removed 4 bases from V and 8 bases from J; junction bases left unmatched: 14. CDR1 is SGHVS, CDR2 FQNEAQ, per germline. The CDR3 runs 16 residues. As DNA, the CDR3 is TGTGCCAGCAGCTCGAGCCCGGGACAGGGATCGGGGGGCTACACCTTC. Protein product: CASSSSPGQGSGGYTF. The whole variable domain, filled in from reference TRBV7-8 and TRBJ1-2, reads GAGVSQSPRYKVAKRGQDVALRCDPISGHVSLFWYQQALGQGPEFLTYFQNEAQLDKSGLPSDRFFAERPEGSVSTLKIQRTQQEDSAVYLCASSSSPGQGSGGYTFGSGTRLTVV.

The genes are TRBV12-3 or TRBV12-4 and TRBJ1-1; D may be TRBD1 (5 bases). The CDR3 contains 20 residues. The V gene lost 0 bases and the J gene lost 2 bases, with 25 bases spanning the gap. The CDR3 nucleotides are TGTGCCAGCAGTTTAGCCGATCGGGACTTCCATCGAAGGGGAAACACTGAAGCTTTCTTT. The encoded protein is CASSLADRDFHRRGNTEAFF.

The chain carries TRBV20-1 and TRBJ2-5; 7 bases fit TRBD1. CDR1 is DFQATT, CDR2 SNEGSKA, per germline (reference sequence). The CDR3 runs 14 residues. Trimming cost V 6 bases and J 0 bases; bases outside gene matches: 7. In nucleotides, the CDR3 is TGCAGTGCGAGGGGGCAGGGAAACCAAGAGACCCAGTACTTC. It specifies CSARGQGNQETQYF.

The chain links TRBV24-1 to TRBJ2-5; no clear D gene. V was cut by 2 bases and J by 7 bases, with 19 bases left in between. Germline V gives CDR1 KGHDR, CDR2 SFDVKD. The CDR3 length is 16 residues. DNA for the CDR3: TGTGCCACCAGTGATTCAAGGGCAGGCAGCCTCGGGACCCAGTACTTC. This encodes CATSDSRAGSLGTQYF.

The genes are TRBV7-3 and TRBJ2-6; 9 bases are shared with TRBD1. V shed 0 bases and J 2 bases; nucleotides not matched to a gene: 2. This CDR3 comprises 17 residues. Germline assignment: CDR1 SGHTA and CDR2 FQGTGA. CDR3: CASSLTGTGTGANVLTF. CDR3 DNA sequence: TGTGCCAGCAGCTTAACTGGGACAGGGACTGGGGCCAACGTCCTGACTTTC.

This clonotype was recorded only once. The rearrangement links TRBV12-3 or TRBV12-4 to TRBJ2-5, with TRBD2 matching 10 bases. The V segment lost 6 bases and the J segment 4 bases; nucleotides outside the gene matches: 17. The CDR3 length is 18 residues. CDR3 DNA sequence: TGTGCCAGCAGCTTGTCCACTGACGAGCGGGGGGGCTTAGAGACCCAGTACTTC. Translating it yields CASSLSTDERGGLETQYF.

V is TRBV12-3 or TRBV12-4 and J is TRBJ1-5, with D possibly matching TRBD1 (6 bases). Between the trimmed V and J ends, which lost 6 bases and 5 bases, there was a span of 14 bases. The CDR3 sequence is 14 residues long. CDR3 sequence (DNA): TGTGCCAGCAGAAACACAGGGTACGATCAGCCCCAGCATTTT. As protein: CASRNTGYDQPQHF.